The text below deals with one TCR beta chain. Assay used: immunoSEQ multiplex PCR; TCRdb lists only in-frame clones, some missing. The sample has about 110,000 clones, about 70% seen once; the top ten hold approximately 0.9%. The entry originates in a study of blood T cell repertoires in COVID-19. At the level of the study: Sample material is recorded as cDNA or gDNA derived from T cells, B-cell-depleted T cells, or PBMCs.

The V gene lost 4 bases and the J gene lost 0 bases, with 11 bases spanning the gap. The V gene's germline CDR1 is SGDLS and CDR2 YYNGEE. This CDR3 has 16 amino acids. Sequences were obtained from peripheral blood. The chain is built from TRBV9 and TRBJ2-6; the D gene is possibly TRBD1 (5 bases). This sequence originates from a human donor with acute or convalescent COVID-19. The donor label of this sample is uncertain. CDR3 nucleotide sequence: TGTGCCAGCAGCTCAGTCGGACACTCTGGGGCCAACGTCCTGACTTTC. Its protein is CASSSVGHSGANVLTF.